This entry is about one T cell receptor (beta chain). No antigen is known for it. Original handling: Without quality scores, immunoSEQ junctional reads could not be filtered like full-length reads. Clones were sequenced by immunoSEQ multiplex PCR, and TCRdb holds only the in-frame ones, with some missing. V and J calls plus clone size are reproduced from that table; the DNA served to infer D and trimming. The data show a few million clones, more than 80% seen once. The record originates from a study of shared clonotypes between healthy human individuals. Broader study findings: For sorted subsets, rarefaction showed incomplete sequencing despite large depth. Non-shared clonotypes displayed generation probabilities falling below those of clonotypes present in all four donors. In general, naive subsets displayed greater estimated richness than memory subsets did.

Sequencing used naive CD4+ T cells sorted from blood. Noted subset: CD45RA+ positively selected. The receptor's source is a man aged 18 to 29 in good health.

CDR3 residues: CASSWGGPPYNEQFF. The CDR3 coding sequence is TGCGCCAGCAGCTGGGGCGGGCCTCCCTACAATGAGCAGTTCTTC. This sequence joins TRBV5-1 and TRBJ2-1, with D perhaps given as TRBD1 or TRBD2 (5 bases each). Looked up from germline, CDR1 is SGHRS and CDR2 is YFSETQ. Trimming removed 3 bases from V and 2 bases from J, with 12 bases in between. The CDR3 extends over 15 amino acids.